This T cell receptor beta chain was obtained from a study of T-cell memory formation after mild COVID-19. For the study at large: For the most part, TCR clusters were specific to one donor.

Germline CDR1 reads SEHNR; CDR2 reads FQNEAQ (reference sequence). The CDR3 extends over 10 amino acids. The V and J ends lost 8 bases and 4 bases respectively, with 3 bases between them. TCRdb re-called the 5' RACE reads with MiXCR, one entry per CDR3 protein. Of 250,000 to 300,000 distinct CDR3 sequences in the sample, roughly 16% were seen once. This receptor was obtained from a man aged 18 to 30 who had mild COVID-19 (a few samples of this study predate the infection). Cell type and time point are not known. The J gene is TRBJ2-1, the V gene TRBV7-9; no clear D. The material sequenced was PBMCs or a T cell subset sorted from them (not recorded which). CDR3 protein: CASAYNEQFF. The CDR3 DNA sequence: TGTGCCAGCGCGTACAATGAGCAGTTCTTC.